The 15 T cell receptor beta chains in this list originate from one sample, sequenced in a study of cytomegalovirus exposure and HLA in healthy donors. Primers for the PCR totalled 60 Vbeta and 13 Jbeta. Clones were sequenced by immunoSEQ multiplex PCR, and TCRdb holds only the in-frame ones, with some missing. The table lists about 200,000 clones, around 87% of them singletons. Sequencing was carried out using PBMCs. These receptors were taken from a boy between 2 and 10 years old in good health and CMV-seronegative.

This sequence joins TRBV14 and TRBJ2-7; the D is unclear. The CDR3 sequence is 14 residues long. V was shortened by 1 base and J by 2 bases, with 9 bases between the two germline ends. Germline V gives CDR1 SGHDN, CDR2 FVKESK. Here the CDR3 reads CASSQGVSAYEQYF. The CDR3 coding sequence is TGTGCCAGCAGCCAAGGTGTCAGTGCCTACGAGCAGTACTTC.

CDR3 in DNA: TGTGCCGGTGGACAGGGGAGCCCCGAAGCTTTCTTT. As protein: CAGGQGSPEAFF. The chain carries TRBV2 and TRBJ1-1; TRBD1 aligns across 9 bases. V gave up 11 bases and J gave up 8 bases; unmatched junction bases: 9. Per germline, CDR1 SNHLY and CDR2 FYNNEI. CDR3 length equals 12 residues.

The chain's CDR3 is CASSYGGGQETQYF. DNA for the CDR3: TGTGCCAGCAGTTACGGCGGGGGGCAAGAGACCCAGTACTTC. The V call is TRBV6-6, the J call TRBJ2-5, with 8 bases lining up with TRBD2. This CDR3 contains 14 residues. Germline-derived CDR1 and CDR2 are MNHNY and SVGAGI (reference sequence). Germline trimming cut 2 bases from V and 2 bases from J; bases unmatched to any gene: 1.

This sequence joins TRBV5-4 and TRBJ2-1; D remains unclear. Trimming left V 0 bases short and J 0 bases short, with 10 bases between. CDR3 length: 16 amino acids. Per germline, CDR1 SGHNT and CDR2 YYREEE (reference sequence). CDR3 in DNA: TGTGCCAGCAGCTTGGATGGCGGAAGCTCCTACAATGAGCAGTTCTTC. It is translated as CASSLDGGSSYNEQFF.

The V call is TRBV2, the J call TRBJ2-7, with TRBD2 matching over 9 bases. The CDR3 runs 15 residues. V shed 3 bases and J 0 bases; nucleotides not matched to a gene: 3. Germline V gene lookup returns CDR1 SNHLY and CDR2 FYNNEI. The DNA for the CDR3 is TGTGCCAGCAGTGAGGAGCGGGGGGTCTCCTACGAGCAGTACTTC. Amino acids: CASSEERGVSYEQYF.

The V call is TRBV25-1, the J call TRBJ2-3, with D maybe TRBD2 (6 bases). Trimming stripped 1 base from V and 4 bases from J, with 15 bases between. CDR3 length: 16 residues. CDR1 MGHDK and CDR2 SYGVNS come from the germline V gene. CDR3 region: CASSEWRAGNPDTQYF. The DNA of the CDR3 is TGTGCCAGCAGTGAATGGCGGGCGGGAAACCCAGATACGCAGTATTTT.

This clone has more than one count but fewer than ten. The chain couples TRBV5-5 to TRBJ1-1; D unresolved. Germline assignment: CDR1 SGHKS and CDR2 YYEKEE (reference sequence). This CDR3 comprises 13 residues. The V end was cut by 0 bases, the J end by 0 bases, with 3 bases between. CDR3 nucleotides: TGTGCCAGCAGCTTGGTCGTGAACACTGAAGCTTTCTTT. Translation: CASSLVVNTEAFF.

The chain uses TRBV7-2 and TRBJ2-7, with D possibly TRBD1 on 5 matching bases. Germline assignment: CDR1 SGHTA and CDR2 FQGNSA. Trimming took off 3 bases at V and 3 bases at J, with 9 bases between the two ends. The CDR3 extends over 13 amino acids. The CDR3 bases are TGTGCCAGCAGCTTCCCAACAGGCTACGAGCAGTACTTC. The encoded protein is CASSFPTGYEQYF.

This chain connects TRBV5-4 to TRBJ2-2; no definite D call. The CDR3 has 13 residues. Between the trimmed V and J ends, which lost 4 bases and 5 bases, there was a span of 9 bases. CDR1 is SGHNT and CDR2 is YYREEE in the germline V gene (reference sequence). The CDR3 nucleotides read TGTGCCAGCAGCCCAGCGTATACCGGGGAGCTGTTTTTT. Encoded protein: CASSPAYTGELFF. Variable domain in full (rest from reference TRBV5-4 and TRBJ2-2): ETGVTQSPTHLIKTRGQQVTLRCSSQSGHNTVSWYQQALGQGPQFIFQYYREEENGRGNFPPRFSGLQFPNYSSELNVNALELDDSALYLCASSPAYTGELFFGEGSRLTVL.

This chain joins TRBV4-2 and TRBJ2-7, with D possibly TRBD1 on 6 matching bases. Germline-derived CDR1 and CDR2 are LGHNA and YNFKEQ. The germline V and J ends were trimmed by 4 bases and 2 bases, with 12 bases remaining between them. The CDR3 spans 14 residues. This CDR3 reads CASSPNQGTYEQYF. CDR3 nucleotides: TGTGCCAGCAGCCCCAATCAGGGGACCTACGAGCAGTACTTC.

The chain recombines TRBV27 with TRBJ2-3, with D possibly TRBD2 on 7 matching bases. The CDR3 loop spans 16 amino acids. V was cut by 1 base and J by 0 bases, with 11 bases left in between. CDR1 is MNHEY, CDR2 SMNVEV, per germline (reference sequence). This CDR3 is CASSLWGGGSTDTQYF. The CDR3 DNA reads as TGTGCCAGCAGTTTATGGGGAGGGGGGAGCACAGATACGCAGTATTTT.

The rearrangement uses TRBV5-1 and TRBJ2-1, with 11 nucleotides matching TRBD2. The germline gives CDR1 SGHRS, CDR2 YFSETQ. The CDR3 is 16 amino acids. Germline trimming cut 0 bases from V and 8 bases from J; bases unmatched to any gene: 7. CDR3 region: CASSLALAGGGDEQFF. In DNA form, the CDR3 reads TGCGCCAGCAGCTTGGCCCTAGCGGGGGGAGGGGATGAGCAGTTCTTC.

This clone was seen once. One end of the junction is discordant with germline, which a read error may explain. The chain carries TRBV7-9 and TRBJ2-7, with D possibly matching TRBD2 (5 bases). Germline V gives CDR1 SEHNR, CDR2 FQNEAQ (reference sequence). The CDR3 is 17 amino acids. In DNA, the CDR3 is TGTTCCAGCAGCTTACCCCGGGGAGCGGAGAGCTCCTACGAGCAGTACTTC. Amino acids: CSSSLPRGAESSYEQYF. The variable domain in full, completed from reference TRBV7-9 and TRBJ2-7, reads DTGVSQNPRHKITKRGQNVTFRCDPISEHNRLYWYRQTLGQGPEFLTYFQNEAQLEKSRLLSDRFSAERPKGSFSTLEIQRTEQGDSAMYLCSSSLPRGAESSYEQYFGPGTRLTVT.

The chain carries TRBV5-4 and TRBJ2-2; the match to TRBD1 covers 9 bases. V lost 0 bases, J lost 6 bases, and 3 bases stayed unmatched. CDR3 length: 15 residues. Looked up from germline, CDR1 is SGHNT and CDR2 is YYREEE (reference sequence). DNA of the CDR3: TGTGCCAGCAGCTTGGCACAGGGGGCGGCCGGGGAGCTGTTTTTT. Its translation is CASSLAQGAAGELFF.

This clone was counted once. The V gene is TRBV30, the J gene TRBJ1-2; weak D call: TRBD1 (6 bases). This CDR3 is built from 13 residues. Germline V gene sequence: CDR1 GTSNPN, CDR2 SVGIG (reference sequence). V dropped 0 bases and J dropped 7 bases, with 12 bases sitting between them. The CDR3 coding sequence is TGTGCCTGGAGTGTACAGGACAGCGGTGGCTACACCTTC. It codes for CAWSVQDSGGYTF.